These 9 T cell receptor beta chains were all obtained from the same sample, sequenced in a study of graft-versus-host responses after intestinal transplantation. For these TCRs, the target antigens are not known. The method was immunoSEQ multiplex PCR; TCRdb's version includes in-frame clones alone and lacks a portion of them. The sample yields over 100,000 clones, just over 90% seen once. The source was unstimulated CD4+ T cells sorted from spleen or lymph node cells, collected before transplant. The origin of the receptors is a human donor who was the organ donor for an intestinal transplant.

V and J are TRBV4-1 and TRBJ2-7, with D perhaps TRBD1 or TRBD2 (5 bases each). Germline V gene data show CDR1 as MGHRA and CDR2 as YSYEKL. The CDR3 loop spans 16 amino acids. The germline V and J ends were trimmed by 1 base and 3 bases, with 16 bases remaining between them. The CDR3 sequence: CASSQVYGGFSYEQYF. The CDR3 region has the DNA TGCGCCAGCAGCCAAGTCTATGGGGGATTTAGCTACGAGCAGTACTTC.

J is TRBJ2-5 and V is TRBV9, with 7 bases matching TRBD2. The J call may not be correct, given that the DNA end is closer to TRBJ2-7. The CDR3 extends over 16 amino acids. Germline assignment: CDR1 SGDLS and CDR2 YYNGEE. The CDR3 is CASSVEPGGPPYEQYF. The CDR3 nucleotides read TGTGCCAGCAGCGTAGAGCCGGGAGGCCCCCCCTACGAGCAGTACTTC.

The rearrangement uses TRBV19 and TRBJ2-7; TRBD2 matches at 9 bases. Unmatched junction bases numbered 3, after V lost 6 bases and J lost 0 bases. This CDR3 spans 14 amino acids. Germline V gives CDR1 LNHDA, CDR2 SQIVND (reference sequence). CDR3 bases: TGTGCCAGTAGGACGACTAGCGGCTCCTACGAGCAGTACTTC. Residues: CASRTTSGSYEQYF. Full variable domain (missing parts from reference TRBV19 and TRBJ2-7): DGGITQSPKYLFRKEGQNVTLSCEQNLNHDAMYWYRQDPGQGLRLIYYSQIVNDFQKGDIAEGYSVSREKKESFPLTVTSAQKNPTAFYLCASRTTSGSYEQYFGPGTRLTVT.

V usage is TRBV5-4 and J usage is TRBJ1-2; 10 nucleotides agree with TRBD1. The germline V gene encodes CDR1 SGHNT and CDR2 YYREEE (reference sequence). The J segment lost 1 base and the V segment lost 4 bases, leaving 1 base of the junction unmatched. This CDR3 region has 14 residues. CDR3 loop: CASSGDRGNYGYTF. The CDR3 DNA follows: TGTGCCAGCAGCGGGGACAGGGGTAACTATGGCTACACCTTC. Full variable domain (rest looked up from reference TRBV5-4 and TRBJ1-2): ETGVTQSPTHLIKTRGQQVTLRCSSQSGHNTVSWYQQALGQGPQFIFQYYREEENGRGNFPPRFSGLQFPNYSSELNVNALELDDSALYLCASSGDRGNYGYTFGSGTRLTVV.

This clone was found once. The chain combines TRBV4-2 with TRBJ1-3, with D uncertain. Germline V gene data show CDR1 as LGHNA and CDR2 as YNFKEQ. Trimming removed 0 bases at V and 4 bases at J, with 7 bases between. The CDR3 totals 14 residues. CDR3 DNA sequence: TGTGCCAGCAGCCAAGATCTTTCCGGAAACACCATATATTTT. This sequence encodes CASSQDLSGNTIYF.

V is TRBV30 and J is TRBJ2-1; 13 positions agree with TRBD2. Germline V lookup: CDR1 GTSNPN, CDR2 SVGIG (reference sequence). V was clipped by 3 bases and J by 1 base; unmatched bases: 6. The CDR3 length is 17 residues. CDR3 residues: CAWSRTSGRGSYNEQFF. CDR3 nucleotide sequence: TGTGCCTGGAGCCGGACTAGCGGGAGAGGGTCCTACAATGAGCAGTTCTTC.

The CDR3 reads CASSPIQGPGDTQYF. Written as DNA, the CDR3 is TGTGCCAGCTCACCGATACAGGGTCCGGGAGATACGCAGTATTTT. The genes are TRBV18 and TRBJ2-3; tentative D call: TRBD1 (6 bases). The CDR3 spans 15 residues. Germline CDR1 reads KGHSH; CDR2 reads LQKENI. V lost 3 bases and J lost 5, with 15 bases in between.

V gene TRBV30 combines with J gene TRBJ2-7; maybe TRBD1 (6 bases). This CDR3 contains 13 residues. Trimming cost V 2 bases and J 6 bases, with 14 bases left between them. From germline, CDR1 is GTSNPN and CDR2 SVGIG (reference sequence). CDR3 DNA sequence: TGTGCCTGGAGTAAGGGCAGGGGACGCGAGCAGTACTTC. The encoded protein is CAWSKGRGREQYF.

The genes are TRBV27 and TRBJ2-3, with D uncertain. V was pared by 6 bases and J by 1 base, with 11 bases between. CDR3 size: 14 residues. CDR1 and CDR2 from the germline V gene are MNHEY and SMNVEV (reference sequence). In DNA, the CDR3 is TGTGCCAGCAGGAAGGAGAGACGCACAGATACGCAGTATTTT. Translated: CASRKERRTDTQYF.